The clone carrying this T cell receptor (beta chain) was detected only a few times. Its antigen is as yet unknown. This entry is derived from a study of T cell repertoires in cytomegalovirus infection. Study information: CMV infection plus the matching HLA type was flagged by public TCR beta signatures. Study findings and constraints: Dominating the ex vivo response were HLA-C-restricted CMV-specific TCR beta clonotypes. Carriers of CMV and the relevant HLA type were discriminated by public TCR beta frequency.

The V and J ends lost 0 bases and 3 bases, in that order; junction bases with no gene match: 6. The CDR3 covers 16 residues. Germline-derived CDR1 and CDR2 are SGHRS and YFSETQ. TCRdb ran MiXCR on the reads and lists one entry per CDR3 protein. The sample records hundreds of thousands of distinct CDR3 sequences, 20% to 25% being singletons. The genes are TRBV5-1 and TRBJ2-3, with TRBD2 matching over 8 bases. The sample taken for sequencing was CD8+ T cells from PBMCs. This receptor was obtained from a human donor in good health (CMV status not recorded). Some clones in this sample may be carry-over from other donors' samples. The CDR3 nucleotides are TGCGCCAGCAGCTTGGTCGCGGGGGGCCGAACAGATACGCAGTATTTT. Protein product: CASSLVAGGRTDTQYF.